The 29 T cell receptor beta chains given below trace back to one sample, sequenced in a study of blood T cells in healthy people across ages. A second PCR of 7 to 11 cycles used a sample-barcoded 5' primer and a J-beta primer mix. TCRdb fed the 5' RACE reads into MiXCR, producing one record per CDR3 protein. The table has 1 million to 1.2 million distinct CDR3 sequences, 30% to 40% seen once. The sample comprised blood. These receptors were obtained from a man between 18 and 29 years old in good health.

As to this clonotype: This could be a read error, since a much larger clone is one nucleotide away. The chain carries TRBV4-3 and TRBJ1-2; no clear D gene. Germline V gene data show CDR1 as LGHNA and CDR2 as YSLEER. V lost 0 bases, J lost 2 bases, and 10 bases lay in between. CDR3 length: 15 amino acids. In DNA, the CDR3 is TGCGCCAGCAGCCAAGATACGCCGGACAACTATGGCTACACCTTC. This codes for CASSQDTPDNYGYTF.

A few counts support this clonotype. The V call is TRBV29-1, the J call TRBJ1-1; weak D call: TRBD1 (6 bases). The V end was cut by 5 bases, the J end by 6 bases, with 16 bases between. Germline V lookup: CDR1 SQVTM, CDR2 ANQGSEA. CDR3 length: 13 residues. The DNA of the CDR3 is TGCAGCGTTACAGGGCGGTATTTTCCTGAAGCTTTCTTT. Its protein is CSVTGRYFPEAFF.

This clonotype has more than one count but fewer than ten. This sequence joins TRBV7-2 and TRBJ2-1; D possibly corresponds to TRBD2 (6 bases). CDR1 is SGHTA, CDR2 FQGNSA, per germline. V was cut by 1 base and J by 7 bases, with 14 bases left in between. The CDR3 is 15 residues long. The CDR3 is CASSLDISGRNEQFF. The CDR3 DNA is TGTGCCAGCAGCTTAGATATCTCGGGGAGGAATGAGCAGTTCTTC. The entire variable domain, with the rest obtained from reference TRBV7-2 and TRBJ2-1, is as follows: GAGVSQSPSNKVTEKGKDVELRCDPISGHTALYWYRQSLGQGLEFLIYFQGNSAPDKSGLPSDRFSAERTGGSVSTLTIQRTQQEDSAVYLCASSLDISGRNEQFFGPGTRLTVL.

V and J are TRBV20-1 and TRBJ1-1; D call uncertain. Germline V gene data show CDR1 as DFQATT and CDR2 as SNEGSKA (reference sequence). The CDR3 length is 17 residues. The V end was cut by 6 bases, the J end by 0 bases, with 23 bases between. The CDR3 loop is CSADRRLTNSMNTEAFF. The CDR3 region has the DNA TGCAGTGCAGACCGACGGTTGACTAATTCCATGAACACTGAAGCTTTCTTT.

This clonotype has a handful of counts. The chain carries TRBV29-1 and TRBJ1-1; D is ambiguous. V was cut by 4 bases and J by 1 base, with 16 bases left in between. CDR3 length: 15 residues. Germline V CDR1 and CDR2: SQVTM, ANQGSEA. The CDR3 DNA reads as TGCAGCGTTGTCCGGGATTTAGTACAGAACACTGAAGCTTTCTTT. It translates to CSVVRDLVQNTEAFF. Drawing the rest from reference TRBV29-1 and TRBJ1-1, the complete variable domain is SAVISQKPSRDICQRGTSLTIQCQVDSQVTMMFWYRQQPGQSLTLIATANQGSEATYESGFVIDKFPISRPNLTFSTLTVSNMSPEDSSIYLCSVVRDLVQNTEAFFGQGTRLTVV.

V is TRBV5-1 and J is TRBJ2-3; 9 bases line up with TRBD1. V gave up 0 bases and J gave up 5 bases; unmatched junction bases: 4. Germline V gene sequence: CDR1 SGHRS, CDR2 YFSETQ. The CDR3 length is 15 residues. The CDR3 here is CASSLEPGQGDTQYF. The CDR3 DNA sequence: TGCGCCAGCAGCTTGGAACCGGGACAGGGAGATACGCAGTATTTT.

In its sample, this clonotype was seen a few times. The genes are TRBV5-1 and TRBJ1-1; D is undetermined. V dropped 4 bases and J dropped 7 bases, with 14 bases sitting between them. The CDR3 is 13 amino acids. The germline V gene encodes CDR1 SGHRS and CDR2 YFSETQ. CDR3 loop: CASSPLGGIEAFF. The CDR3 region has the DNA TGCGCCAGCAGCCCCCTCGGAGGGATTGAAGCTTTCTTT.

The table lists this clonotype with a few counts. The genes are TRBV12-5 and TRBJ1-5; the match to TRBD1 covers 9 bases. This CDR3 is 15 amino acids long. In germline, CDR1 is LGHNT, CDR2 FRNRAP. With 3 bases clipped from V and 5 bases from J, the junction kept 5 bases outside the gene matches. CDR3 sequence reads: CASGFARQGDQPQHF. CDR3 nucleotide sequence: TGTGCTAGTGGTTTTGCTAGACAGGGGGATCAGCCCCAGCATTTT.

This chain's CDR3 is CASSLSLGRQETQYF. In nucleotides, the CDR3 is TGTGCCAGCAGCTTGAGTTTGGGAAGGCAAGAGACCCAGTACTTC. The V and J genes are TRBV5-6 and TRBJ2-5; D is uncertain. Per germline, CDR1 SGHDT and CDR2 YYEEEE. The CDR3 consists of 15 residues. V lost 1 base, J lost 2 bases, and 12 bases lay in between. The full variable domain, rest sourced from reference TRBV5-6 and TRBJ2-5, is DAGVTQSPTHLIKTRGQQVTLRCSPKSGHDTVSWYQQALGQGPQFIFQYYEEEERQRGNFPDRFSGHQFPNYSSELNVNALLLGDSALYLCASSLSLGRQETQYFGPGTRLLVL.

The genes are TRBV4-2 and TRBJ2-3, with D tentatively TRBD2 (7 bases). This CDR3 has 16 amino acids. CDR1 LGHNA and CDR2 YNFKEQ come from the germline V gene. The ends were cut back, 0 bases at V and 2 bases at J, with 12 bases in the middle. The CDR3 region is CASSQDVGGLTDTQYF. CDR3 sequence (DNA): TGTGCCAGCAGCCAAGATGTCGGGGGGCTCACAGATACGCAGTATTTT.

CDR3 nucleotide sequence: TGTGCCAGCAGCCACATCTCGAGGCTAGCGGTTAAAGAGACCCAGTACTTC. This sequence encodes CASSHISRLAVKETQYF. This chain joins TRBV3-1 and TRBJ2-5; TRBD2 matches 7 bases. The junction had 13 bases not matched to a gene; V was cut back by 3 bases and J by 3 bases. The CDR3 covers 17 residues. Germline V CDR1 and CDR2: LGHDT, YNNKEL (reference sequence).

About this clonotype: At one of its ends the junction is not consistent with the germline gene, which may arise from a read error. The V gene is TRBV20-1, the J gene TRBJ2-5; TRBD1 matches at 10 bases. Germline CDR1 and CDR2: DFQATT and SNEGSKA (reference sequence). CDR3 size: 16 residues. The CDR3 spells CGARPSDRGEQETQYF. The CDR3 DNA follows: TGCGGTGCTAGACCGTCGGACAGGGGGGAGCAAGAGACCCAGTACTTC.

V gene TRBV9 combines with J gene TRBJ2-6, with D possibly being TRBD1 (6 bases). From germline, CDR1 is SGDLS and CDR2 YYNGEE. This CDR3 contains 18 residues. V was shortened by 3 bases and J by 0 bases, with 16 bases between the two germline ends. The CDR3 sequence: CASSDRDNQFSGANVLTF. The CDR3 coding sequence is TGTGCCAGCAGCGACCGGGACAACCAGTTCTCTGGGGCCAACGTCCTGACTTTC.

With regard to this clonotype: One end of the junction varies from germline; a read error may be responsible. The chain uses TRBV20-1 and TRBJ2-7, with 7 bases aligning to TRBD1. CDR1 is DFQATT and CDR2 is SNEGSKA in the germline V gene (reference sequence). This CDR3 contains 14 residues. CDR3 DNA: TGCACTGCCACCGACAGGGATAACTTCTACGGGCAGTACTTC. This encodes CTATDRDNFYGQYF.

The gene calls are TRBV20-1 and TRBJ2-7; 7 bases line up with TRBD1. CDR1 and CDR2 from the germline V gene are DFQATT and SNEGSKA (reference sequence). The CDR3 loop spans 12 amino acids. The ends lost 5 bases at V and 7 bases at J; junction bases unmatched: 8. The CDR3 sequence: CSASDRVHEQYF. CDR3 DNA: TGCAGTGCTTCCGACAGGGTCCATGAGCAGTACTTC.

This chain connects TRBV10-3 to TRBJ2-3; TRBD2 agrees at 11 bases. The CDR3 sequence is 16 residues long. The J segment lost 0 bases and the V segment lost 10 bases, leaving 9 bases of the junction unmatched. Germline V gives CDR1 ENHRY, CDR2 SYGVKD. Here the CDR3 reads CASQPTSGGSTDTQYF. The DNA of the CDR3 is TGTGCCAGCCAACCCACTAGCGGGGGTAGCACAGATACGCAGTATTTT.

This clonotype was seen more than once but under ten times. The CDR3 protein is CASRNKGAEAFF. For the CDR3, the DNA is TGTGCCAGCAGGAATAAGGGCGCTGAAGCTTTCTTT. The chain employs TRBV6-2 or TRBV6-3 and TRBJ1-1; the D is unclear. V dropped 6 bases and J dropped 6 bases, with 11 bases sitting between them. CDR1 is MNHEY, CDR2 SVGEGT, per germline. This CDR3 has 12 amino acids.

This clonotype turned up a few times. V gene TRBV7-9 combines with J gene TRBJ2-7; D call uncertain. Germline V CDR1 and CDR2: SEHNR, FQNEAQ (reference sequence). The CDR3 length is 14 residues. Trimming shortened V by 6 bases and J by 3 bases, and 15 bases separated the two germline ends. CDR3 in amino acids: CASRHPTAGYEQYF. Here the CDR3 DNA reads TGTGCCAGCAGACATCCGACGGCAGGCTACGAGCAGTACTTC. Drawing the rest from reference TRBV7-9 and TRBJ2-7, the complete variable domain is DTGVSQNPRHKITKRGQNVTFRCDPISEHNRLYWYRQTLGQGPEFLTYFQNEAQLEKSRLLSDRFSAERPKGSFSTLEIQRTEQGDSAMYLCASRHPTAGYEQYFGPGTRLTVT.

This clonotype was picked up a small number of times. The rearrangement joins TRBV20-1 to TRBJ1-5; weak D call: TRBD1 (5 bases). Trimming removed 2 bases at V and 6 bases at J, with 8 bases between. CDR1 is DFQATT and CDR2 is SNEGSKA in the germline V gene (reference sequence). This CDR3 contains 12 residues. Here the CDR3 reads CSARSGGQPQHF. DNA for the CDR3: TGCAGTGCTAGATCTGGGGGTCAGCCCCAGCATTTT.

The chain joins TRBV5-1 to TRBJ1-2; 10 bases match TRBD1. CDR3 size: 15 residues. Germline V CDR1 and CDR2: SGHRS, YFSETQ. Trimming cost V 0 bases and J 8 bases; bases outside gene matches: 7. Here the CDR3 DNA reads TGCGCCAGCAGCTTGGTGGGACAGGGGTTTGACGGCTACACCTTC. Its translation is CASSLVGQGFDGYTF.

The sample holds many counts of this clonotype. J is TRBJ2-5 and V is TRBV4-1, with a possible D match to TRBD1 (5 bases). Germline values: CDR1 MGHRA, CDR2 YSYEKL. CDR3 length: 15 amino acids. With 0 bases removed from V and 4 bases from J, the gap between germline ends came to 12 bases. As DNA, the CDR3 is TGCGCCAGCAGCCAAGATGCAGGGTATCCAGAGACCCAGTACTTC. Its translation is CASSQDAGYPETQYF.

The CDR3 nucleotides read TGTGCCGGCACCCTCGGGACTAGCGTTTACGAGCAGTACTTC. The encoded protein is CAGTLGTSVYEQYF. The chain links TRBV12-3 or TRBV12-4 to TRBJ2-7; TRBD2 matches at 10 bases. Trimming cost V 11 bases and J 4 bases; bases outside gene matches: 11. The CDR3 runs 14 residues.

The chain has TRBV20-1 and TRBJ1-2; D call uncertain. The CDR3 consists of 14 residues. Between the trimmed V and J ends, which lost 6 bases and 4 bases, there was a span of 18 bases. Germline V CDR1 and CDR2: DFQATT, SNEGSKA (reference sequence). The CDR3 region has the DNA TGCAGTGCGCAAGACGGAAGGGAGAGCTATGGCTACACCTTC. Protein product: CSAQDGRESYGYTF.

This chain uses TRBV9 with TRBJ2-3; 12 bases are shared with TRBD2. With 4 bases clipped from V and 1 base from J, the junction kept 4 bases outside the gene matches. From germline, CDR1 is SGDLS and CDR2 YYNGEE. The CDR3 contains 16 residues. CDR3 protein: CASSIRTSGGTDTQYF. DNA of the CDR3: TGTGCCAGCAGCATTCGGACTAGCGGGGGCACAGATACGCAGTATTTT.

Details on this clonotype: Germline is not matched at one junction end, which may reflect a read error. J is TRBJ1-2 and V is TRBV12-3 or TRBV12-4; tentative D call: TRBD1 (6 bases). CDR3 length: 14 amino acids. The chain's CDR3 is CTSSLAQGRYGYTF. The DNA of the CDR3 is TGTACCAGCAGTTTAGCACAGGGCCGCTATGGCTACACCTTC.

V and J are TRBV4-3 and TRBJ2-1; maybe TRBD1 (5 bases). This CDR3 contains 15 residues. V was cut by 6 bases and J by 0 bases, with 12 bases left in between. The germline V gene encodes CDR1 LGHNA and CDR2 YSLEER. The CDR3 region is CASSLGAHSYNEQFF. The CDR3 coding sequence is TGCGCCAGCAGTCTTGGGGCTCACTCCTACAATGAGCAGTTCTTC.

The chain's CDR3 is CASSQDWTAFNTGELFF. The DNA of the CDR3 is TGCGCCAGCAGCCAAGATTGGACAGCATTTAACACCGGGGAGCTGTTTTTT. The genes are TRBV4-3 and TRBJ2-2; D possibly corresponds to TRBD1 (6 bases). Looked up from germline, CDR1 is LGHNA and CDR2 is YSLEER. The CDR3 is 17 amino acids. Trimming removed 0 bases from V and 2 bases from J, with 13 bases in between.

This clonotype came up a few times. The chain carries TRBV6-5 and TRBJ2-7; D is perhaps TRBD1 (6 bases). There are 14 residues in the CDR3. From germline, CDR1 is MNHEY and CDR2 SVGAGI. V lost 6 bases and J 1 base, leaving 13 bases between the germline ends. The CDR3 region is CASSTRQESYEQYF. The CDR3 DNA reads TGTGCCAGCAGCACCAGACAGGAGTCCTACGAGCAGTACTTC.

This clonotype was recorded a few times. The chain recombines TRBV7-9 with TRBJ2-1; 9 positions agree with TRBD2. The CDR3 runs to 16 residues. Germline V CDR1 and CDR2: SEHNR, FQNEAQ (reference sequence). V shed 5 bases, J shed 3 bases, and the junction held 8 bases outside the gene matches. CDR3 loop: CASSDDSGGRYNEQFF. The CDR3 region has the DNA TGTGCCAGCAGCGACGATAGCGGGGGCCGCTACAATGAGCAGTTCTTC. Variable domain in full (rest from reference TRBV7-9 and TRBJ2-1): DTGVSQNPRHKITKRGQNVTFRCDPISEHNRLYWYRQTLGQGPEFLTYFQNEAQLEKSRLLSDRFSAERPKGSFSTLEIQRTEQGDSAMYLCASSDDSGGRYNEQFFGPGTRLTVL.